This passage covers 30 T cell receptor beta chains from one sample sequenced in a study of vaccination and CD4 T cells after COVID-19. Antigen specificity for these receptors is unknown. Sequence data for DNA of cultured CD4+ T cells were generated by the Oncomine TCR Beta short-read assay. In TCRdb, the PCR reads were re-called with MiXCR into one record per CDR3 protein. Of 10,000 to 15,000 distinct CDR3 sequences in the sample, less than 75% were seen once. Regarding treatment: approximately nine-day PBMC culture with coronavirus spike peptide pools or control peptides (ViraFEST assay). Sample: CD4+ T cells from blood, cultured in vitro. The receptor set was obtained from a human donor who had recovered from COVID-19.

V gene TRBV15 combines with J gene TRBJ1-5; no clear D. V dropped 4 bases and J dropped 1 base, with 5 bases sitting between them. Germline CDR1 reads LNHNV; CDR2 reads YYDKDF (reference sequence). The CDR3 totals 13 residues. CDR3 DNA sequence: TGTGCCACCAGCATGAAGAGCAATCAGCCCCAGCATTTT. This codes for CATSMKSNQPQHF.

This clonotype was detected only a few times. The CDR3 loop is CASNSGSQPQHF. CDR3 nucleotide sequence: TGTGCCAGCAATTCAGGGTCGCAGCCCCAGCATTTT. The V gene is TRBV6-1, the J gene TRBJ1-5; D possibly corresponds to TRBD1 (5 bases). This CDR3 has 12 amino acids. Trimming cost V 7 bases and J 7 bases, with 11 bases left between them. From germline, CDR1 is MNHNS and CDR2 SASEGT.

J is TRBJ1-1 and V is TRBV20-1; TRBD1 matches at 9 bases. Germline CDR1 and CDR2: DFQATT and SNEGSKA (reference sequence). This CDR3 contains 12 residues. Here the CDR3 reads CRATGGSTEAFF. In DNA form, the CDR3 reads TGCAGGGCGACAGGGGGGTCCACTGAAGCTTTCTTT.

CDR3 bases: TGTGCCAGCAGCACCCCTTTCGGAGGGCAAGAGACCCAGTACTTC. Translated: CASSTPFGGQETQYF. This chain connects TRBV21-1 to TRBJ2-5; TRBD2, as called in the table, went unchecked against the DNA. TRBV21-1 is a documented pseudogene. The CDR3 length is 15 residues.

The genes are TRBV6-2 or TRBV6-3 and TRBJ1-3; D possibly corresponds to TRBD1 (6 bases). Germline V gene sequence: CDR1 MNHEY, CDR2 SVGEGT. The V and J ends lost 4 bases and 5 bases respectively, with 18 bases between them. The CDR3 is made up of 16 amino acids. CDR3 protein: CASSSPGTKRRNTIYF. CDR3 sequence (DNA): TGTGCCAGCAGTTCACCGGGGACAAAGCGGAGAAACACCATATATTTT.

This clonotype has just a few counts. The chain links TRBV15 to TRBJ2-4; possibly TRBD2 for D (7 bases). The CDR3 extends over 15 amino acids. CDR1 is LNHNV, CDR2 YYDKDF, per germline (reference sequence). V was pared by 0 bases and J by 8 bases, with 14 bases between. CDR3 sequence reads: CATSRDGGGSDIQYF. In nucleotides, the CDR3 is TGTGCCACCAGCAGAGATGGGGGCGGGAGCGACATTCAGTACTTC.

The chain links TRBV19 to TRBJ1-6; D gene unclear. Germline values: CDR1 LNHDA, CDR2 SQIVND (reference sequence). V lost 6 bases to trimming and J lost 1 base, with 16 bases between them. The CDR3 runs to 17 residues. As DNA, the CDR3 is TGTGCCAGTAGCCCCTCCCCCATCGAGTCCTATAATTCACCCCTCCACTTT. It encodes CASSPSPIESYNSPLHF.

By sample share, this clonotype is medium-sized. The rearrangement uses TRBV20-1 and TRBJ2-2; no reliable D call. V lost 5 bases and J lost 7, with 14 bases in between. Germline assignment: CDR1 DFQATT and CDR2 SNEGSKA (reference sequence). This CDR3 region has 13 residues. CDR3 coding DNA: TGCAGTGCTCGATGGGGTAGCAGCGGGGAGCTGTTTTTT. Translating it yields CSARWGSSGELFF.

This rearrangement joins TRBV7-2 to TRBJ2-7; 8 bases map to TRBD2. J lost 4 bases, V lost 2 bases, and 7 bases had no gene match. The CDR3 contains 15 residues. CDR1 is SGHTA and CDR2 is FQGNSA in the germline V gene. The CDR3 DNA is TGTGCCAGCAGCTTAAGCGGGGGCTCGGGTTACGAGCAGTACTTC. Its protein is CASSLSGGSGYEQYF.

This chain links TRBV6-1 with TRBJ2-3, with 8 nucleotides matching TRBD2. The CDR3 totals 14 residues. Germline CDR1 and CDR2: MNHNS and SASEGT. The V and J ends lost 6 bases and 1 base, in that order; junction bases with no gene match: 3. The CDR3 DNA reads TGTGCCAGCAGGAGAGCGGGGGGCACAGATACGCAGTATTTT. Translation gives CASRRAGGTDTQYF.

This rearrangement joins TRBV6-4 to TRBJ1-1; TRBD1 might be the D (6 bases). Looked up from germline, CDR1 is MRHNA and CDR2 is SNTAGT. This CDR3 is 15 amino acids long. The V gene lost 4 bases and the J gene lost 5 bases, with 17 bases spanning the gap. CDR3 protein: CASSGSRGEATEAFF. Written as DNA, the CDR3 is TGTGCCAGCAGTGGAAGTAGGGGGGAAGCAACTGAAGCTTTCTTT.

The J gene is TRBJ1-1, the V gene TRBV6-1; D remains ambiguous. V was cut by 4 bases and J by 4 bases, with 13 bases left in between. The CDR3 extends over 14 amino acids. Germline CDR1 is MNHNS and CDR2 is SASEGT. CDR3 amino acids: CASSAEGLSTEAFF. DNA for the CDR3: TGTGCCAGCAGTGCAGAGGGTCTGAGCACTGAAGCTTTCTTT.

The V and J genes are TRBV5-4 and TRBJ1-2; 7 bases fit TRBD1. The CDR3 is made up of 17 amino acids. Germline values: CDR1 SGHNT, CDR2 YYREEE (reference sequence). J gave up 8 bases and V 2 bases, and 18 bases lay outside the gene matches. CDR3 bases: TGTGCCAGCAGCTTCCCTCGTGCATCGGCAGGGGGGGTGGGCTACACCTTC. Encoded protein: CASSFPRASAGGVGYTF. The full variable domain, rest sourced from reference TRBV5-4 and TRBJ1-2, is ETGVTQSPTHLIKTRGQQVTLRCSSQSGHNTVSWYQQALGQGPQFIFQYYREEENGRGNFPPRFSGLQFPNYSSELNVNALELDDSALYLCASSFPRASAGGVGYTFGSGTRLTVV.

CDR3 sequence: CASSEDRNYGYTF. DNA of the CDR3: TGTGCCAGCTCAGAGGACAGAAACTATGGCTACACCTTC. The chain combines TRBV18 with TRBJ1-2; D perhaps matches TRBD1 (6 bases). The V gene lost 5 bases and the J gene lost 2 bases, with 9 bases spanning the gap. There are 13 residues in the CDR3. Germline V gene sequence: CDR1 KGHSH, CDR2 LQKENI.

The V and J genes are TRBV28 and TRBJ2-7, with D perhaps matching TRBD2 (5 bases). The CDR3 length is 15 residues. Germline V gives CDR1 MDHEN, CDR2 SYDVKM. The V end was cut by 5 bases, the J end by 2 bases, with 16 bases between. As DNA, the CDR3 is TGTGCCAGCAGTGTCGGGATGGGGAGAACCTACGAGCAGTACTTC. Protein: CASSVGMGRTYEQYF.

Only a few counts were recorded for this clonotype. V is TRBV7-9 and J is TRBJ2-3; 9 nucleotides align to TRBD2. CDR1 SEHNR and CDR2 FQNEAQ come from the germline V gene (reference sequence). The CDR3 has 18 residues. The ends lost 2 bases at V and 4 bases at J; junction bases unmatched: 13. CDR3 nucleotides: TGTGCCAGCAGCTTACTAGCGGGATCATATCGAGTTGCAGATACGCAGTATTTT. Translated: CASSLLAGSYRVADTQYF.

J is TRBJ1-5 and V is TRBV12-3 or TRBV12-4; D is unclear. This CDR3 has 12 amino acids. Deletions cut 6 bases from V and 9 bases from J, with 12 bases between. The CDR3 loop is CASSRGTGPQHF. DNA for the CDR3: TGTGCCAGCAGCCGAGGTACCGGGCCCCAGCATTTT.

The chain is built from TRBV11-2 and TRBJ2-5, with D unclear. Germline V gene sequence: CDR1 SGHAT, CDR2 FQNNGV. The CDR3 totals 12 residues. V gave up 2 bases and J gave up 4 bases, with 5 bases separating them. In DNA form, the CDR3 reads TGTGCCAGCAGCTTAAGTCCAGAGACCCAGTACTTC. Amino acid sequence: CASSLSPETQYF.

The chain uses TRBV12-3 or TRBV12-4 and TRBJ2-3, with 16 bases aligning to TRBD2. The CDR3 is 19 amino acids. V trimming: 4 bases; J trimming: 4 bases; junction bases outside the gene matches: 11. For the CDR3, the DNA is TGTGCCAGCAGTTCTTCCGGGACTAGCGGGAGGGCCGGTGCAGATACGCAGTATTTT. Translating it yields CASSSSGTSGRAGADTQYF.

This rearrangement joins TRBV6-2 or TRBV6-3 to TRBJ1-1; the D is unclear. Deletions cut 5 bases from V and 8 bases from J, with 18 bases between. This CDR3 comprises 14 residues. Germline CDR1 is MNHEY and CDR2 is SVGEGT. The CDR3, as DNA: TGTGCCAGCAGTAGAGACATTCCGGGTCCGGAAGCTTTCTTT. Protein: CASSRDIPGPEAFF.

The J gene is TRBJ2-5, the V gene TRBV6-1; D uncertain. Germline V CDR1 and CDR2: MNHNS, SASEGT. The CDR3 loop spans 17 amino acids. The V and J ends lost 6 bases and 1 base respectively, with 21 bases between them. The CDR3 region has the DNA TGTGCCAGCAGCCCGACCCCCGGCAGGCCATTCCAAGAGACCCAGTACTTC. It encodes CASSPTPGRPFQETQYF.

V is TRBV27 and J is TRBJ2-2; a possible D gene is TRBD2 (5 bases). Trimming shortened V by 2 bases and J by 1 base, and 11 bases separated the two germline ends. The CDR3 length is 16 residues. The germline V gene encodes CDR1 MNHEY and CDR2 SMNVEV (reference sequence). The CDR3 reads CASSLTSGLNTGELFF. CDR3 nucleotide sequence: TGTGCCAGCAGTTTAACAAGCGGTTTGAACACCGGGGAGCTGTTTTTT.

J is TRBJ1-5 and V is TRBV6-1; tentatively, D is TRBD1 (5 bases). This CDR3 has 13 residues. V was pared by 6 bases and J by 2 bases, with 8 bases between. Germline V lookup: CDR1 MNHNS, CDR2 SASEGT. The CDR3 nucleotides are TGTGCCAGCAGAGGGACTGGCAATCAGCCCCAGCATTTT. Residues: CASRGTGNQPQHF.

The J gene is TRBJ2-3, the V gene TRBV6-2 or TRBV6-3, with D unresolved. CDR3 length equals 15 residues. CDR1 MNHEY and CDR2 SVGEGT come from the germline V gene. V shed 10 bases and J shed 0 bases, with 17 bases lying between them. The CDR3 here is CANFPRQPSTDTQYF. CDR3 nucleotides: TGTGCCAACTTCCCTAGACAACCTAGCACAGATACGCAGTATTTT.

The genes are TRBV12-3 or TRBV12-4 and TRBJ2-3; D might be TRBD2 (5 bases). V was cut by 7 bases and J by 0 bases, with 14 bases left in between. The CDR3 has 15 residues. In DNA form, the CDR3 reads TGTGCCAGCACCCCGCGGGCCTACAGCACAGATACGCAGTATTTT. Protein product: CASTPRAYSTDTQYF.

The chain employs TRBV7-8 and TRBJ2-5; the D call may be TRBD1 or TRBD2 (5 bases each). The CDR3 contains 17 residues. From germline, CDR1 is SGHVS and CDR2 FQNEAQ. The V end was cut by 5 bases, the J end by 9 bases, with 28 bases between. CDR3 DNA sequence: TGTGCCAGCAGCCCAAGGGACGCAATGGGCTCTAAAAAGCCCCAGTACTTC. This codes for CASSPRDAMGSKKPQYF.

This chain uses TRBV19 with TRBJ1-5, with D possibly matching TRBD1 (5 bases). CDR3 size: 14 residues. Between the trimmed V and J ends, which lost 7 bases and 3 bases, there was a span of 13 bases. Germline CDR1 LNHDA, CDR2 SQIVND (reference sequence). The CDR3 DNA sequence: TGTGCCAGTAATAAAGACAGTTTCAATCAGCCCCAGCATTTT. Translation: CASNKDSFNQPQHF.

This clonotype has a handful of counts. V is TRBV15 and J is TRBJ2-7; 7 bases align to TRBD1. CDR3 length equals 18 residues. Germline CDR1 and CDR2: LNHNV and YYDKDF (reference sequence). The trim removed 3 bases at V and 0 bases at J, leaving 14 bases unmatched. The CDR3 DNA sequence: TGTGCCACCAGCAGTGCTGTCCGACAGGGACGCCCCTCCTACGAGCAGTACTTC. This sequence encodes CATSSAVRQGRPSYEQYF.

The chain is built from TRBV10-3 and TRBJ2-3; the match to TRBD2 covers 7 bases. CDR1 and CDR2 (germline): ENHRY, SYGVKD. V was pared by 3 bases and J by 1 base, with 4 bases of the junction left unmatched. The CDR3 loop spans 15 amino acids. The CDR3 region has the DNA TGTGCCATCAGTGATCGGACTAGTCGCACAGATACGCAGTATTTT. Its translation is CAISDRTSRTDTQYF.

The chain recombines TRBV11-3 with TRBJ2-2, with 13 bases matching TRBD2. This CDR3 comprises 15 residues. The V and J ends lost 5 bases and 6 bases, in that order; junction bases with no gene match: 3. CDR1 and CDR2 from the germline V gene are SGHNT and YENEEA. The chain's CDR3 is CASSKTSGRAGELFF. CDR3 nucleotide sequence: TGTGCCAGCAGCAAAACTAGCGGGAGGGCCGGGGAGCTGTTTTTT.